What follows are 15 T cell receptor beta chains derived from one specimen sequenced in a study of identical twins. TCRdb processed the 5' RACE reads anew with MiXCR; each CDR3 protein has one entry. The sample includes around 340,000 distinct CDR3 sequences, approximately 9.1% of them seen just once. What was sequenced was naive T cells sorted from blood. The receptors come from a woman between 45 and 60 years old in good health.

The V gene is TRBV20-1, the J gene TRBJ2-7, with D perhaps matching TRBD1 or TRBD2 (5 bases each). This CDR3 spans 14 amino acids. CDR1 and CDR2 (germline): DFQATT, SNEGSKA (reference sequence). The V and J ends lost 3 bases and 0 bases respectively, with 12 bases between them. This CDR3 is CSASEGTDSYEQYF. CDR3 DNA: TGCAGTGCTAGTGAGGGGACCGACTCCTACGAGCAGTACTTC.

J is TRBJ1-2 and V is TRBV6-5; tentative D call: TRBD1 (5 bases). The CDR3 runs 13 residues. V gave up 1 base and J gave up 7 bases, with 10 bases separating them. Germline CDR1 MNHEY, CDR2 SVGAGI. CDR3 sequence (DNA): TGTGCCAGCAGTTACTTAGGGGTCGGTGGCTACACCTTC. This gives the protein CASSYLGVGGYTF.

This clonotype has a handful of counts. The chain's CDR3 is CATSRHKETQYF. CDR3 nucleotide sequence: TGTGCCACCAGCAGGCATAAAGAGACCCAGTACTTC. This rearrangement joins TRBV15 to TRBJ2-5; D remains unclear. The CDR3 extends over 12 amino acids. From germline, CDR1 is LNHNV and CDR2 YYDKDF (reference sequence). The V gene lost 3 bases and the J gene lost 3 bases, with 5 bases spanning the gap. Full variable domain (rest looked up from reference TRBV15 and TRBJ2-5): DAMVIQNPRYQVTQFGKPVTLSCSQTLNHNVMYWYQQKSSQAPKLLFHYYDKDFNNEADTPDNFQSRRPNTSFCFLDIRSPGLGDTAMYLCATSRHKETQYFGPGTRLLVL.

This clonotype came up a few times. The chain couples TRBV5-5 to TRBJ2-7; the match to TRBD2 covers 7 bases. The length of the CDR3 is 13 residues. Trimming cost V 4 bases and J 3 bases; bases outside gene matches: 4. CDR1 is SGHKS and CDR2 is YYEKEE in the germline V gene (reference sequence). The CDR3 bases are TGTGCCAGCAGCCCTGGACTAGGCTACGAGCAGTACGTC. Translated, it gives CASSPGLGYEQYV.

The chain has TRBV20-1 and TRBJ2-1; 8 bases align to TRBD2. The germline V gene has CDR1 DFQATT and CDR2 SNEGSKA (reference sequence). The CDR3 sequence is 16 residues long. Losses at the gene ends were 6 bases for V and 1 base for J; bases not matched to a gene: 11. The CDR3 nucleotides read TGCAGTGCCAATTCCGGGGGGGAGGAGTCCTACAATGAGCAGTTCTTC. This sequence encodes CSANSGGEESYNEQFF.

The chain couples TRBV5-1 to TRBJ2-3, with D uncertain. Trimming stripped 0 bases from V and 6 bases from J, with 11 bases between. Germline V lookup: CDR1 SGHRS, CDR2 YFSETQ. The CDR3 covers 14 residues. The CDR3 nucleotides read TGCGCCAGCAGCTTGGAATGGTACGTGGATACGCAGTATTTT. Encoded protein: CASSLEWYVDTQYF.

This clonotype has more than one count but fewer than ten. The chain carries TRBV2 and TRBJ2-1; D may be TRBD1 or TRBD2 (6 bases each). V was shortened by 7 bases and J by 7 bases, with 20 bases between the two germline ends. Per germline, CDR1 SNHLY and CDR2 FYNNEI. This CDR3 has 15 residues. CDR3 in amino acids: CASNAGTPLGNEQFF. The DNA of the CDR3 is TGTGCCAGCAATGCGGGGACACCCTTGGGGAATGAGCAGTTCTTC. Combining the CDR3 with reference TRBV2 and TRBJ2-1 gives the whole variable domain EPEVTQTPSHQVTQMGQEVILRCVPISNHLYFYWYRQILGQKVEFLVSFYNNEISEKSEIFDDQFSVERPDGSNFTLKIRSTKLEDSAMYFCASNAGTPLGNEQFFGPGTRLTVL.

This chain links TRBV10-3 with TRBJ2-5; D uncertain. CDR3 size: 12 residues. The V end was cut by 7 bases, the J end by 2 bases, with 8 bases between. Germline CDR1 and CDR2: ENHRY and SYGVKD. CDR3 amino acids: CAIIPRQETQYF. The CDR3 DNA sequence: TGTGCCATCATCCCGCGGCAAGAGACCCAGTACTTC.

This clonotype was seen repeatedly, ten times or more. DNA for the CDR3: TGTGCCAGTAGGCCCACAGGGGGCGATTCACCCCTCCACTTT. Translation: CASRPTGGDSPLHF. The rearrangement joins TRBV19 to TRBJ1-6; 9 bases agree with TRBD1. V gave up 6 bases and J gave up 8 bases; unmatched junction bases: 5. The germline CDR1 and CDR2 sequences are LNHDA and SQIVND (reference sequence). CDR3 length equals 14 residues.

The chain combines TRBV29-1 with TRBJ1-1; no clear D gene. V was cut by 6 bases and J by 0 bases, with 8 bases left in between. Germline V CDR1 and CDR2: SQVTM, ANQGSEA. The CDR3 is made up of 12 amino acids. The CDR3 region has the DNA TGCAGCGTCCCCAACATGAACACTGAAGCTTTCTTT. Translated, it gives CSVPNMNTEAFF. Looking up the rest from reference TRBV29-1 and TRBJ1-1 gives the full variable domain: SAVISQKPSRDICQRGTSLTIQCQVDSQVTMMFWYRQQPGQSLTLIATANQGSEATYESGFVIDKFPISRPNLTFSTLTVSNMSPEDSSIYLCSVPNMNTEAFFGQGTRLTVV.

This clonotype was seen a few times. V and J are TRBV4-1 and TRBJ2-1; 9 nucleotides align to TRBD1. The CDR3 has 16 amino acids. Trimming at V came to 2 bases and at J to 7 bases, leaving 9 bases not matched to a gene. From germline, CDR1 is MGHRA and CDR2 YSYEKL. The CDR3 protein is CASSQRTGDRRNEQFF. The CDR3 nucleotides read TGCGCCAGCAGCCAACGGACAGGGGACCGGCGGAATGAGCAGTTCTTC.

This chain uses TRBV24-1 with TRBJ1-2; no firm D call. The CDR3 length is 15 residues. The V end lost 4 bases, the J end lost 0 bases, and 11 bases lay between the germline ends. Looked up from germline, CDR1 is KGHDR and CDR2 is SFDVKD. The chain's CDR3 is CATSDPTDSNYGYTF. The CDR3 DNA follows: TGTGCCACCAGTGACCCTACAGATTCTAACTATGGCTACACCTTC.

J is TRBJ2-1 and V is TRBV7-2; 8 bases line up with TRBD2. V gave up 5 bases and J gave up 15 bases; unmatched junction bases: 6. This CDR3 is built from 11 residues. Germline V gene sequence: CDR1 SGHTA, CDR2 FQGNSA. CDR3 DNA sequence: TGTGCCAGCAGCGCAGGGACTAGGGCGTTCTTC. Translating gives CASSAGTRAFF.

V gene TRBV18 combines with J gene TRBJ2-1, with a possible D match to TRBD1 (5 bases). This CDR3 has 14 residues. V dropped 4 bases and J dropped 7 bases, with 14 bases sitting between them. Germline CDR1 and CDR2: KGHSH and LQKENI. CDR3 residues: CASSHDDGANEQFF. The CDR3 region has the DNA TGTGCCAGCTCACATGATGATGGGGCTAATGAGCAGTTCTTC.

The chain couples TRBV5-1 to TRBJ2-7, with D possibly matching TRBD2 (5 bases). CDR1 and CDR2 (germline): SGHRS, YFSETQ. V lost 0 bases and J 5 bases, leaving 9 bases between the germline ends. There are 13 residues in the CDR3. CDR3 region: CASSLAEGHEQYF. Here the CDR3 DNA reads TGCGCCAGCAGCTTGGCCGAGGGCCACGAGCAGTACTTC.